This TCR beta chain comes out of a study of blood T cells in healthy people across ages. The authors ran a second PCR of about 6 to 11 cycles using a sample-barcoded 5' primer and a J-beta primer mix. No fewer than 3 million CDR3-containing paired-end reads came from each sample. From the 5' RACE reads, TCRdb called clonotypes with MiXCR, one entry per CDR3 protein. The data show 630,000 or so distinct CDR3 sequences, with around 32% seen just once and roughly 15% held by the top ten. The CDR3 sequence is 16 residues long. The germline CDR1 and CDR2 sequences are SGHTA and FQGNSA. V shed 5 bases and J shed 0 bases, with 16 bases lying between them. General study points: Both higher diversity and more naive CD4+ cells marked long-lived donors when set against aged donors.

Comment on this clonotype: What it recognizes is unknown.

The origin of this receptor is a woman aged 80 or over in good health. The sample consisted of blood. This rearrangement joins TRBV7-2 to TRBJ1-1; no firm D call. CDR3 protein: CASSKVQKTMNTEAFF. Written as DNA, the CDR3 is TGTGCCAGCAGCAAAGTACAGAAAACCATGAACACTGAAGCTTTCTTT.